This passage covers 12 T cell receptor beta chains from one sample sequenced in a study of blood T cell repertoires in COVID-19. Libraries were prepared by immunoSEQ multiplex PCR; TCRdb keeps only in-frame clonotypes and omits some of them. The sample shows roughly 170,000 clones, more than 75% of them seen only once. The sample consisted of peripheral blood. The receptor set was obtained from a woman aged 18-29 years who had recovered from COVID-19.

Comments on this clone: This may come from a read error, since a much larger clone is one base off. This rearrangement joins TRBV2 to TRBJ2-2; 7 bases are shared with TRBD1. Per the germline V gene, CDR1 is SNHLY and CDR2 is FYNNEI. CDR3 length: 14 residues. After removal of 6 bases from V and 0 bases from J, the junction contained 1 base not matched to a gene. CDR3 DNA: TGTGCCAGCAGAGGGACAGCGAACACCGGGGAGCTGTTTTTT. Protein sequence: CASRGTANTGELFF. Filled out from reference TRBV2 and TRBJ2-2, the complete variable domain reads EPEVTQTPSHQVTQMGQEVILRCVPISNHLYFYWYRQILGQKVEFLVSFYNNEISEKSEIFDDQFSVERPDGSNFTLKIRSTKLEDSAMYFCASRGTANTGELFFGEGSRLTVL.

V is TRBV11-2 and J is TRBJ2-5, with 12 nucleotides matching TRBD2. Germline trimming cut 4 bases from V and 3 bases from J; bases unmatched to any gene: 9. The CDR3 length is 17 residues. Looked up from germline, CDR1 is SGHAT and CDR2 is FQNNGV. The CDR3: CASSSLAGGGREETQYF. The CDR3 DNA sequence: TGTGCCAGCAGCTCACTAGCGGGGGGAGGCCGAGAAGAGACCCAGTACTTC.

The rearrangement links TRBV4-1 to TRBJ1-1, with no clear D. The ends were cut back, 0 bases at V and 5 bases at J, with 7 bases in the middle. This CDR3 spans 13 amino acids. Germline CDR1 and CDR2: MGHRA and YSYEKL. CDR3 region: CASSQEEGTEAFF. CDR3 DNA sequence: TGCGCCAGCAGCCAAGAAGAGGGAACTGAAGCTTTCTTT.

This clone was counted between two and nine times. The V and J genes are TRBV10-3 and TRBJ2-7, with D perhaps matching TRBD2 (6 bases). The CDR3 length is 14 residues. Germline V CDR1 and CDR2: ENHRY, SYGVKD. The V end was cut by 2 bases, the J end by 5 bases, with 13 bases between. CDR3 coding DNA: TGTGCCATCAGTGAGGGGGCAGGCGGGGACGAGCAGTACTTC. This translates into CAISEGAGGDEQYF.

This rearrangement joins TRBV6-6 to TRBJ1-4; TRBD1 agrees at 8 bases. The germline V gene encodes CDR1 MNHNY and CDR2 SVGAGI (reference sequence). CDR3 length equals 15 residues. Germline trimming cut 4 bases from V and 8 bases from J; bases unmatched to any gene: 9. DNA of the CDR3: TGTGCCAGCAGTTCAGGGGGCAGGGTGCGGGAAAAACTGTTTTTT. Amino acids: CASSSGGRVREKLFF.

V and J are TRBV4-2 and TRBJ2-1, with a tentative D call TRBD2 (6 bases). V was shortened by 4 bases and J by 5 bases, with 12 bases between the two germline ends. Germline V lookup: CDR1 LGHNA, CDR2 YNFKEQ. This CDR3 has 14 residues. CDR3 sequence (DNA): TGTGCCAGCAGCCCGGAGGGACCCCACAATGAGCAGTTCTTC. Translating it yields CASSPEGPHNEQFF.

Concerning this clone: Different DNA sequences within this sample yield the same CDR3. The chain uses TRBV18 and TRBJ2-7; the match to TRBD1 covers 11 bases. The V gene's germline CDR1 is KGHSH and CDR2 LQKENI. CDR3 length equals 14 residues. J gave up 4 bases and V 6 bases, and 5 bases lay outside the gene matches. In DNA, the CDR3 is TGTGCCAGCTCCCCTGGACAGGGGGCTTACGAGCAGTACTTC. Translating it yields CASSPGQGAYEQYF.

The CDR3 protein is CASSTPSGINEQFF. CDR3 sequence (DNA): TGTGCCAGCAGCACCCCTAGCGGGATCAATGAGCAGTTCTTC. The rearrangement joins TRBV7-2 to TRBJ2-1; 9 nucleotides line up with TRBD2. CDR1 SGHTA and CDR2 FQGNSA come from the germline V gene. CDR3 length: 14 amino acids. V was clipped by 5 bases and J by 6 bases; unmatched bases: 5.

This sequence joins TRBV7-9 and TRBJ1-6, with D maybe TRBD1 (6 bases). The length of the CDR3 is 14 residues. CDR1 SEHNR and CDR2 FQNEAQ come from the germline V gene (reference sequence). V dropped 1 base and J dropped 12 bases, with 13 bases sitting between them. The CDR3 loop reads CASSLVGGDKPLHF. In nucleotides, the CDR3 is TGTGCCAGCAGCTTAGTAGGGGGGGATAAACCCCTCCACTTT.

V gene TRBV24-1 combines with J gene TRBJ2-5; 8 nucleotides match TRBD1. Germline V lookup: CDR1 KGHDR, CDR2 SFDVKD. The CDR3 is 14 residues long. After removal of 2 bases from V and 4 bases from J, the junction contained 2 bases not matched to a gene. CDR3: CATSDSRGRETQYF. The CDR3 region has the DNA TGTGCCACCAGTGATTCCAGGGGGCGAGAGACCCAGTACTTC.

This sequence joins TRBV7-9 and TRBJ1-4; D is perhaps TRBD1 (6 bases). The V end lost 3 bases, the J end lost 8 bases, and 19 bases lay between the germline ends. The CDR3 length is 16 residues. Germline CDR1 and CDR2: SEHNR and FQNEAQ (reference sequence). CDR3 sequence: CASSFYPGPGQEKLFF. In DNA form, the CDR3 reads TGTGCCAGCAGCTTTTACCCAGGCCCGGGACAAGAAAAACTGTTTTTT. Together with reference TRBV7-9 and TRBJ1-4, the CDR3 gives the full variable domain: DTGVSQNPRHKITKRGQNVTFRCDPISEHNRLYWYRQTLGQGPEFLTYFQNEAQLEKSRLLSDRFSAERPKGSFSTLEIQRTEQGDSAMYLCASSFYPGPGQEKLFFGSGTQLSVL.

This rearrangement joins TRBV5-4 to TRBJ1-2, with D perhaps TRBD1 (5 bases). CDR1 and CDR2 (germline): SGHNT, YYREEE (reference sequence). This CDR3 has 14 residues. The V gene lost 0 bases and the J gene lost 9 bases, with 15 bases spanning the gap. The CDR3 sequence is CASSLDRGGTSYTF. CDR3 DNA: TGTGCCAGCAGCTTGGACCGGGGGGGAACGAGCTACACCTTC.